This T cell receptor beta chain is drawn from a study of regulatory T cells in long-lasting Graves disease. Study overall: Positivity for TSH receptor antibodies plus over 5 years of antithyroid drugs meant persistent Graves' disease. Study conclusions and caveats: Few sampled subjects may have lowered accuracy.

Time point meaning: persistent/refractory GD, antithyroid drugs over 5 years with positive TRAb. RNA extracted from PBMCs served as the sequencing template. Criteria from the American Thyroid Association guidelines were applied to diagnose Graves' disease. Collection of peripheral blood (about 8.1 milliliters) was done using EDTA tubes. Concerning this clonotype: Antigen specificity is unknown. This sequence may be a read error, since a much larger clone differs from it by one base.

The junction had 9 bases not matched to a gene; V was cut back by 3 bases and J by 2 bases. The germline CDR1 and CDR2 sequences are MDHEN and SYDVKM. The CDR3 has 17 amino acids. CDR3 regions were amplified by Arm-PCR using iRepertoire HTBI primers to build TCR beta libraries. In TCRdb, the multiplex PCR reads were re-called with MiXCR into one record per CDR3 protein. The profile shows around 460,000 distinct CDR3 sequences, about 22% of them singletons. The material sequenced was peripheral blood mononuclear cells (PBMCs), taken when the disease was refractory, from a patient treated with antithyroid drugs. This clonotype originated in a female donor with Graves disease. The rearrangement links TRBV28 to TRBJ2-7; 11 nucleotides line up with TRBD2. The CDR3 protein is CASSLRPSGRMAYEQYF. The CDR3, as DNA: TGTGCCAGCAGTTTGAGGCCTAGCGGGAGGATGGCCTACGAGCAGTACTTC.